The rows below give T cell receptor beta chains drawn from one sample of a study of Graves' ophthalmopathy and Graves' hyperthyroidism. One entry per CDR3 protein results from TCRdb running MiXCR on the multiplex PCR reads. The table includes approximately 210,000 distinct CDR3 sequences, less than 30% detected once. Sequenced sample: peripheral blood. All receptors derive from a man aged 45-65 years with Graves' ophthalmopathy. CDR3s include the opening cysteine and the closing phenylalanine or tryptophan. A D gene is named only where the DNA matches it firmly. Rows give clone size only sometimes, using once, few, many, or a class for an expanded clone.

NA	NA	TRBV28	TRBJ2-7	TGTGCCAGCAGACGGACCATACCTTACGAGCAGTACTTC	CASRRTIPYEQYF
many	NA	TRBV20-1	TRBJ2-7	TGCGGAGCCGGGACTCTTACCTACGAGCAGTACTTC	CGAGTLTYEQYF
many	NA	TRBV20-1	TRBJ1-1	TGCAGTGCAACCGGGACAACTTCCAGGACAGACACTGAAGCTTTCTTT	CSATGTTSRTDTEAFF
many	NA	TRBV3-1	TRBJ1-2	TGTGCCAGCAGCCAAGAGTCGAGGACAGTAGAGGGCTATGGCTACACCTTC	CASSQESRTVEGYGYTF
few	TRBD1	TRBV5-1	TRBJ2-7	TGCGCCAGCAGCTGGGGGACAGGGGGCTCCTACGAGCAGTACTTC	CASSWGTGGSYEQYF
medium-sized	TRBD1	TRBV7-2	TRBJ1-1	TGTGCCAGCAGCTCTGGGACAGTCAACACTGAAGCTTTCTTT	CASSSGTVNTEAFF
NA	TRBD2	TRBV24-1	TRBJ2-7	TGTGCCACCAGTGAAGCGGGAGGTGACTCCTACGAGCAGTACTTC	CATSEAGGDSYEQYF
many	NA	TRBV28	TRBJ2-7	TGTGCCATCATGGGGCCTGGCGCCGAGCAGTACTTC	CAIMGPGAEQYF
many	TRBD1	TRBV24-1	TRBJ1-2	TGTGCCACCAGTGGCCTAACCGGGACAGGAGTTTATGATGGCTACACCTTC	CATSGLTGTGVYDGYTF
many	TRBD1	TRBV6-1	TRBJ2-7	TGTGCCAGCAGTGCTGGTGACAGGGTGGCTTCCTACGAGCAGTACTTC	CASSAGDRVASYEQYF
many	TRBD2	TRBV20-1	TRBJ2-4	TGCAGTGCTCCCCAAGCTGCTAGCGGGATAAACATTCAGTACTTC	CSAPQAASGINIQYF
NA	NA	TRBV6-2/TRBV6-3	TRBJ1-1	TGTGCCAGCAGTTACCCCAGGGCAGGTCTGAACACTGAAGCTTTCTTT	CASSYPRAGLNTEAFF
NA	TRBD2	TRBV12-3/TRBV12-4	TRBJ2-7	TGTGCCAGCAGGATCGGACTAGCGGGTCCTATCGAGCAGTACTTC	CASRIGLAGPIEQYF
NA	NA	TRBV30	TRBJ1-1	TGTGCCTGGGGCCACACTGAAGCTTTCTTT	CAWGHTEAFF
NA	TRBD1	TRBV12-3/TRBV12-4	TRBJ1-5	TGTGCCAGCAGTTACGGACAGGGGGCGAACCAGCATTTT	CASSYGQGANQHF
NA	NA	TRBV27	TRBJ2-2	TGTGCCTGTCGATTTGGAGGCACCGGGGAGCTGTTTTTT	CACRFGGTGELFF
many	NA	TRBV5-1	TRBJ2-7	TGCGCCAGCAGCTTGTCTGGGAGCGGTAGTTACGAGCAGTACTTC	CASSLSGSGSYEQYF
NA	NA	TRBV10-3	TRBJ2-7	TGTGCCACCGAAGGTAATAAGGGACGCGACTACGAGCAGTACTTC	CATEGNKGRDYEQYF
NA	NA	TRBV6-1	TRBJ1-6	TGTGCCAGCACCCCGACAGGATTGAGTTCACCCCTCCACTTT	CASTPTGLSSPLHF
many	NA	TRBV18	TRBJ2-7	TGTGCCAGCTCACCACAGGAGTTCGTCGAGCAGTACTTC	CASSPQEFVEQYF
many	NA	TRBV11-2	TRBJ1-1	TGTGCCAGCAGCTTAGCTGAATCTTACAAAGCTTTCTTT	CASSLAESYKAFF
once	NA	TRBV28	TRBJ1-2	TGTGCCAGCAGTTTCGGGCAGCCGAGAATGGATGGCTACACCTTC	CASSFGQPRMDGYTF
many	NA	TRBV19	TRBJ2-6	TGTGCCAGTAGGCTCGACACGGTCTCGACCAACGTCCTGACTTTC	CASRLDTVSTNVLTF
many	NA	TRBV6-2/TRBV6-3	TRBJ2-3	TGTGCCAGCAGTCGGACCCCTCGCGATACGCAGTATTTT	CASSRTPRDTQYF
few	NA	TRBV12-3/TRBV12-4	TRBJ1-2	TGTGCCAGCAGTCCCTCGGACGGGAGGGCCTATGGCTACACCTTC	CASSPSDGRAYGYTF